Given below is one TCR beta chain in context. This clone's antigen is unknown. No clone much larger than this one lies a single base away; base qualities are absent. This specimen comes from a study of cytomegalovirus exposure and HLA in healthy donors (dated by TCRdb to the late 2010s). As for the study more broadly: An earlier analysis of 587 of the donors reported approximately 260 Gb of sequence data and 95 million to 130 million unique TCR beta sequences obtained from 180 million or so T cells. Rather than using new phenotypic data, the later analysis identified candidate immune exposures from TCR beta sequences and from how often those sequences occurred across donors. The study aimed to test whether signatures of past pathogen exposure could be identified by cataloging public T cell receptors. Of the roughly 400 genotyped donors, less than 90% were placed in the genetic ancestry cluster associated with self-reported Caucasian donors. Among roughly 370 genotyped donors of the cohort, an average of approximately 230,000 unique TCR beta nucleotide sequences were sequenced per donor, 15% to 20% of them non-productive. An earlier analysis of 587 of the donors applied high-throughput TCR beta sequencing to assess whether each TCR beta V gene segment acted as functional or pseudogenic. A few DR-DQ haplotypes were handled as single units for association and clustering because linkage in the cohort was strong. Every discovery cohort repertoire had been produced on one sequencing platform. In addition to the first cohort of several hundred subjects, a separate validation cohort of 120 different subjects was used. Typing coverage differed by locus: A, B, C, DRB1 and DQB1 were typed in roughly 629-640 donors, DQA1 in roughly 510, DPA1 in 606, and DPB1 in about 450. An early release covering roughly 580 HLA-typed donors comprised about 300 gigabases of sequencing data and approximately 85 million unique TCR sequences. The study used immunosequencing to profile the T cell repertoires of 666 subjects and linked those repertoires to cytomegalovirus serostatus. Donor age, sex, ethnicity and CMV serostatus were compiled together with the repertoire data. Class I and class II HLA loci were covered by the typing at four-digit resolution. To predict cytomegalovirus infection status, the study combined high-throughput TCR immunosequencing, statistical association of individual TCRs with disease status, and machine learning. Genome-wide SNP genotypes for about 55% of the roughly 670 donors were used in a later genetic analysis, which treated that subset as a discovery cohort. A later analysis re-analyzed previously published TCR beta repertoires from roughly 630 donors and added high-resolution HLA genotyping to study TCR occurrence patterns. Here is what the overall study found, with its caveats: Compared with the approximately 670-donor mean, donors in an Asian-associated ancestry cluster had fewer N-insertions in productive TCRs, according to a later genetic analysis. A few of the identified cytomegalovirus-associated TCR beta chains were confirmed in vitro to be specific for cytomegalovirus antigens. A later analysis found that TCR association rates varied across HLA loci, with DRB1 alleles showing the most associated TCRs and HLA-C alleles the fewest. Across donors, most TCR sequences were observed very rarely, whereas some public TCRs were present in many individuals. An earlier analysis of some 590 of the donors showed that most TCR beta V segments appeared in productive rearrangements either about 87% or about 30% of the time, which broadly matched IMGT annotations. Linkage disequilibrium might explain the correlated functional status among segregating V segments, but an unknown experimental factor could not be excluded. The sequencing pipeline was judged likely to have produced a cluster of highly shared sequence variants as a technical artifact. A later analysis found that HLA-associated TCR beta chains were more clonally expanded and had lower generation probabilities than equally common non-associated chains. Roughly uniform sequencing depth across donors was assumed in presence/absence analyses, although this assumption may not hold. HLA typing was unavailable for some donors at each locus, so association tests used only the typed subset. Specific HLA alleles were associated with over 15,000 TCR beta sequences at a false discovery rate of 0.05 in a later analysis. The only immune exposure information available for the cohort was CMV serostatus. The authors suggested that the approach could potentially be extended to other disease states and immunological phenotypes. In both the original and validation cohorts, the classifier was reported to diagnose cytomegalovirus status with high specificity and sensitivity. Some IMGT-functional V segments, including TRBV6-2 and TRBV6-3, could not be distinguished by the 87-base-pair reads and were therefore excluded. A later analysis reported that several top co-occurrence clusters appeared linked to parvovirus B19, influenza, CMV and Epstein-Barr virus. In this cohort, only TCR beta chains were sequenced, and detectable features were limited by the absence of alpha or paired-chain data. Strong co-occurrence of HLA alleles, especially DR and DQ, made assigning TCR associations to individual alleles difficult. V-gene and J-gene trimming of TCR beta chains was associated with a missense DCLRE1C variant in a later genetic analysis, and the association was replicated in an independent cohort. In the study, 150 to 200 TCR beta chains were listed as associated with cytomegalovirus. Roughly 15 rarely observed V segments, including chromosome 9 orphons, were excluded from the earlier analysis of approximately 600 of the donors because counts were too low. A further reported finding was that TCR beta sequences accurately predicted the HLA-A and HLA-B alleles for most subjects in the first cohort. Most CMV-associated TCR beta chains appeared to be HLA-restricted in a later analysis, and the HLA associations seemed to be driven largely by CMV exposure.

The method behind the library was the immunoSEQ multiplex PCR assay. For the multiplex PCR, a mixture combining 60 forward primers for TCR Vbeta segments and 13 reverse primers for TCR Jbeta segments was used. A multiplex PCR assay on genomic DNA amplified the CDR3 region of rearranged TCR beta genes. The amplified TCR beta libraries were sequenced on the Illumina HiSeq System as 87-base-pair reads. Regarding the original processing steps: A later analysis tallied approximately 87 million unique TCR beta chains across the 550 to 850 repertoires, and about 12 million of those chains were shared by two or more donors. Raw reads were error-corrected and collapsed into unique sequences by a nearest-neighbor algorithm in which closely related sequences were merged to remove PCR and sequencing errors. V, D and J gene segments were assigned by aligning CDR3 sequences to IMGT reference sequences. For a sequence to be retained, at least a six-nucleotide match to both a V gene segment and a J gene segment was required. Rearrangements were called productive when the CDR3 lacked stop codons and stayed in frame with V and J; all others were non-productive. CDR3 was defined according to IMGT convention as the region running from the second conserved V-encoded cysteine to the conserved J-encoded phenylalanine. The earlier analysis of some 600 of the donors excluded sequences that lacked an unambiguous match to a single V gene segment. In an earlier analysis of about 590 of the donors, a V segment was called functional when productive rearrangements were above 56.7%, and segregating when the standard deviation between donors exceeded 5%. To diagnose cytomegalovirus status from the catalog of TCR beta chain sequences, a statistical classification framework was built. In a later analysis, V and J genes were assigned by comparing TCR nucleotide sequences against IMGT/GENE-DB human TR gene sequences. Using the TCRdist pipeline, a later analysis assigned CDR3 sequences along with most-parsimonious VDJ recombination scenarios. In a later analysis, each TCR beta chain was defined by its CDR3 amino acid sequence together with its V-gene family, and reads without a unique V-gene family were excluded. In a later analysis, 450 to 600 highly shared, low-generation-probability nucleotide sequences were removed to address suspected cross-contamination and a sequencing artifact. For each public chain, a later analysis derived a clonal expansion index from normalized ranks of inferred template counts within each repertoire. Generation probabilities in a later analysis came from a VDJ recombination model fitted to out-of-frame rearrangements, and those results were checked against IGoR. In a later analysis, TCR-TCR, TCR-HLA and TCR-CMV co-occurrence was scored with hypergeometric tests, and a repertoire-size bias correction was applied to TCR pairs. A later analysis estimated false discovery rates by permuting HLA or CMV assignments 20 times. In a later analysis, co-occurring TCRs were grouped using DBSCAN, and TCRdist sequence similarity was added for clustering within HLA-allele-positive subsets. Co-occurrence clustering excluded repertoires with fewer than 30,000 or more than 120,000 public chains, plus five with anomalous nucleotide sharing. Drawn from immuneACCESS, this table holds only the in-frame rearrangements with V and J called that TCRdb kept. Clones are partly lost; checked studies trace under half to an unresolved V gene and leave the rest unexplained. V and J calls and clone size follow that table, whereas D and trimming were derived from the DNA. The sample table contains about 97,000 clones; only one count was recorded for 83% of them. The ten largest clones represent about 2.5% of the sample.

The cohort comprised some 680 healthy bone marrow donors. At the time of sampling, every cohort member was nominally healthy, though immune exposures that went unrecorded were likely present. The donor tested CMV seronegative, placing the donor among the 350 to 400 seronegative members of the cohort. Every donor gave a peripheral blood sample, and the peripheral blood mononuclear cells from that sample were used for TCR beta sequencing. The Qiagen DNeasy Blood Extraction Kit was used to extract genomic DNA from the blood cell samples. Per the germline V gene, SQVTM is the CDR1 and ANQGSEA is the CDR2. V drops 4 bases and J drops 0 bases, leaving 12 bases in between. Its CDR3 holds 14 amino acids, cysteine through phenylalanine. The retained sequence is limited to the CDR3, 42 bases, with the frame set at the first base.

This receptor was taken from a man aged 35-49 years in good health and CMV-seronegative. The chain links TRBV29-1 with TRBJ1-1; matching of 5 bases hints at TRBD1 as the D gene. The sequencing sample was made of PBMCs. The nucleotide sequence reads TGCAGCGTTGGCGCCCGGGGGGTGAACACTGAAGCTTTCTTT. This codes for CSVGARGVNTEAFF.